A single sample is the source of the 25 T cell receptor beta chains below, sequenced in a study of blood T cell repertoires in COVID-19. TCRdb keeps only in-frame clones here, not all; method: immunoSEQ multiplex PCR. The profile covers approximately 240,000 clones, with approximately 90% appearing a single time and 6% to 7% taken by the ten largest. Material: PBMCs or T cells enriched from blood (not recorded which). Every receptor here comes from a woman aged 25 to 45 with acute COVID-19.

The chain combines TRBV6-5 with TRBJ1-6, with no clear D. The germline V gene has CDR1 MNHEY and CDR2 SVGAGI. This CDR3 spans 14 amino acids. Trimming removed 5 bases at V and 10 bases at J, with 15 bases between. The CDR3 DNA sequence: TGTGCCAGCAGTAGTGGACGGCAGCGGTCACCCCTCCACTTT. This encodes CASSSGRQRSPLHF.

The genes are TRBV27 and TRBJ2-1; 7 nucleotides match TRBD2. The length of the CDR3 is 15 residues. V shed 3 bases and J 8 bases; nucleotides not matched to a gene: 10. In germline, CDR1 is MNHEY, CDR2 SMNVEV (reference sequence). The chain's CDR3 is CASSFTAGNRHEQFF. The CDR3 nucleotides read TGTGCCAGCAGTTTTACAGCGGGAAATAGGCATGAGCAGTTCTTC.

This rearrangement joins TRBV19 to TRBJ2-4, with TRBD1 as a possible D gene (6 bases). The V and J ends lost 0 bases and 1 base respectively, with 16 bases between them. The germline CDR1 and CDR2 sequences are LNHDA and SQIVND (reference sequence). The CDR3 extends over 18 amino acids. The CDR3 DNA sequence: TGTGCCAGTAGTATAGAGGGGGCCGGCCCACTTGCCAAAAACATTCAGTACTTC. This sequence encodes CASSIEGAGPLAKNIQYF.

This clone was counted a single time. The rearrangement uses TRBV2 and TRBJ1-2; 8 nucleotides line up with TRBD1. The CDR3 loop spans 15 amino acids. V shed 0 bases and J 7 bases; nucleotides not matched to a gene: 7. Per germline, CDR1 SNHLY and CDR2 FYNNEI. As DNA, the CDR3 is TGTGCCAGCAGTGAAGCGAGACAGGGGAATGGTGGCTACACCTTC. Translation: CASSEARQGNGGYTF.

The V call is TRBV19, the J call TRBJ1-1; unclear D gene. Germline V gives CDR1 LNHDA, CDR2 SQIVND (reference sequence). CDR3 length: 11 residues. The CDR3 protein is CDPGLRTEAFF. In DNA form, the CDR3 reads TGTGACCCAGGTTTAAGGACTGAAGCTTTCTTT.

The V and J genes are TRBV28 and TRBJ1-2, with a possible D match to TRBD1 (5 bases). The CDR3 sequence is 14 residues long. Germline CDR1 reads MDHEN; CDR2 reads SYDVKM. Trimming shortened V by 7 bases and J by 0 bases, and 12 bases separated the two germline ends. In nucleotides, the CDR3 is TGTGCCAGCATTAGACAGAATCCTAACTATGGCTACACCTTC. Its protein product is CASIRQNPNYGYTF.

The chain is built from TRBV28 and TRBJ1-1; D might be TRBD1 (5 bases). CDR3 length: 13 amino acids. Germline loops: CDR1 MDHEN, CDR2 SYDVKM. Trimming cost V 6 bases and J 7 bases, with 15 bases left between them. The CDR3 sequence is CASSQSGDSEAFF. CDR3 in DNA: TGTGCCAGCAGCCAATCCGGCGACAGTGAAGCTTTCTTT.

The chain employs TRBV11-2 and TRBJ1-1, with 7 bases fitting TRBD1. Germline V lookup: CDR1 SGHAT, CDR2 FQNNGV. J gave up 8 bases and V 8 bases, and 20 bases lay outside the gene matches. The CDR3 is 16 amino acids. The CDR3, as DNA: TGTGCCAGCGGCAAAAGGACAGGTGGAACCACTAGCGAAGCTTTCTTT. Its translation is CASGKRTGGTTSEAFF.

This chain links TRBV6-5 with TRBJ2-2; a weak D match, TRBD1 (5 bases). Trimming removed 9 bases at V and 0 bases at J, with 11 bases between. This CDR3 is 14 amino acids long. CDR1 MNHEY and CDR2 SVGAGI come from the germline V gene. The CDR3 nucleotides read TGTGCCAGTGGACATAAAACGAACACCGGGGAGCTGTTTTTT. Translated, it gives CASGHKTNTGELFF.

A single count supports this clone. The chain uses TRBV6-5 and TRBJ1-1; TRBD1 agrees at 7 bases. The V segment lost 6 bases and the J segment 2 bases; nucleotides outside the gene matches: 6. The CDR3 sequence is 14 residues long. The germline V gene has CDR1 MNHEY and CDR2 SVGAGI. DNA of the CDR3: TGTGCCAGCAGCTTGGGACAGACAAACACTGAAGCTTTCTTT. Translating gives CASSLGQTNTEAFF.

This sequence joins TRBV2 and TRBJ1-6, with 7 bases aligning to TRBD1. In germline, CDR1 is SNHLY, CDR2 FYNNEI. V shed 2 bases and J 1 base; nucleotides not matched to a gene: 14. This CDR3 is 20 amino acids long. The CDR3 here is CASSERRDRRIVSYNSPLHF. The CDR3 DNA reads as TGTGCCAGCAGTGAACGTCGGGACAGAAGGATTGTATCCTATAATTCACCCCTCCACTTT.

In its sample, this clone was seen once. A read error may account for a junction end that differs from germline. The chain has TRBV5-6 and TRBJ1-2; TRBD1 aligns across 8 bases. Germline CDR1 is SGHDT and CDR2 is YYEEEE. The CDR3 spans 15 residues. CDR3 DNA sequence: TGTGCCAGCACCTTGGGAGGACAGGGAGACTATGGCTACACCTTC. Protein: CASTLGGQGDYGYTF.

The DNA of the CDR3 is TGTGCCAGCAGCTCTGGACTAGCGGGGCGCGGGAACACCGGGGAGCTGTTTTTT. Its translation: CASSSGLAGRGNTGELFF. The V gene is TRBV7-9, the J gene TRBJ2-2, with TRBD2 identical over 12 bases. This CDR3 region has 18 residues. J gave up 1 base and V 4 bases, and 7 bases lay outside the gene matches. Per germline, CDR1 SEHNR and CDR2 FQNEAQ (reference sequence).

The V call is TRBV27, the J call TRBJ1-4; 9 nucleotides align to TRBD1. CDR1 and CDR2 (germline): MNHEY, SMNVEV (reference sequence). V shed 0 bases and J 8 bases; nucleotides not matched to a gene: 4. This CDR3 is 15 amino acids long. The CDR3 nucleotides are TGTGCCAGCAGTTTATCGGGGACAGGGATGGAAAAACTGTTTTTT. It is translated as CASSLSGTGMEKLFF.

This chain uses TRBV6-5 with TRBJ1-4, with TRBD1 matching 7 bases. V lost 5 bases and J lost 7; bases outside the gene matches: 7. Per the germline V gene, CDR1 is MNHEY and CDR2 is SVGAGI. The CDR3 covers 14 residues. In nucleotides, the CDR3 is TGTGCCAGCAGTCCAGGGGGTGTCGGTGAAAAACTGTTTTTT. As protein: CASSPGGVGEKLFF.

This sequence joins TRBV7-2 and TRBJ2-3; 9 nucleotides agree with TRBD2. The trim removed 6 bases at V and 1 base at J, leaving 14 bases unmatched. The CDR3 runs to 18 residues. Per the germline V gene, CDR1 is SGHTA and CDR2 is FQGNSA. The CDR3 coding sequence is TGTGCCAGCAGTCTAGGGTTTGCGGGAGGGCACGGCACAGATACGCAGTATTTT. Residues: CASSLGFAGGHGTDTQYF.

The genes are TRBV4-1 and TRBJ2-7; D is ambiguous. Germline V gives CDR1 MGHRA, CDR2 YSYEKL. This CDR3 has 15 residues. The V gene lost 0 bases and the J gene lost 2 bases, with 11 bases spanning the gap. The CDR3 bases are TGCGCCAGCAGCCAAGAGCCAGGCCCAGCCTACGAGCAGTACTTC. This codes for CASSQEPGPAYEQYF.

The V gene is TRBV7-2, the J gene TRBJ1-1, with D maybe TRBD1 (6 bases). Per the germline V gene, CDR1 is SGHTA and CDR2 is FQGNSA. The CDR3 is 15 residues long. V lost 5 bases and J lost 6, with 19 bases in between. Here the CDR3 DNA reads TGTGCCAGCAGCGATCAGGGGATTTTTGCGGCTGAAGCTTTCTTT. Residues: CASSDQGIFAAEAFF.

The V gene is TRBV2, the J gene TRBJ2-3, with D hard to call. Germline V gene data show CDR1 as SNHLY and CDR2 as FYNNEI. Trimming took 8 bases from V and 3 from J, leaving 9 bases between them. This CDR3 has 12 residues. The CDR3, as DNA: TGTGCCAGCGGTAGGCGGACAGATACGCAGTATTTT. Translated: CASGRRTDTQYF.

The rearrangement links TRBV5-1 to TRBJ1-2; no clear D gene. The V end was cut by 0 bases, the J end by 6 bases, with 6 bases between. This CDR3 is 12 amino acids long. Germline assignment: CDR1 SGHRS and CDR2 YFSETQ. The DNA of the CDR3 is TGCGCCAGCAGCTTGGATGGGCATGGCTACACCTTC. Translated: CASSLDGHGYTF.

The chain recombines TRBV3-1 (or the pseudogene TRBV3-2) with TRBJ1-5, with 8 nucleotides matching TRBD1. Germline V gene sequence: CDR1 LGHDT, CDR2 YNNKEL (reference sequence). There are 13 residues in the CDR3. With 6 bases clipped from V and 7 bases from J, the junction kept 5 bases outside the gene matches. The CDR3 region is CASSQGARQPQHF. The CDR3 DNA is TGTGCCAGCAGTCAGGGGGCGCGGCAGCCCCAGCATTTT.

The V gene is TRBV11-3, the J gene TRBJ2-2; 9 nucleotides line up with TRBD1. The CDR3 length is 15 residues. V lost 4 bases, J lost 4 bases, and 4 bases stayed unmatched. Per the germline V gene, CDR1 is SGHNT and CDR2 is YENEEA. The CDR3 DNA reads as TGTGCCAGCAGCTCTCGGACAGGGGCCACCGGGGAGCTGTTTTTT. Protein sequence: CASSSRTGATGELFF.

The chain employs TRBV19 and TRBJ2-5, with a tentative D call TRBD1 (6 bases). The CDR3 spans 13 residues. The V end was cut by 5 bases, the J end by 2 bases, with 9 bases between. CDR1 LNHDA and CDR2 SQIVND come from the germline V gene (reference sequence). DNA for the CDR3: TGTGCCAGTAGTTGGCAGGGGCAAGAGACCCAGTACTTC. Amino acids: CASSWQGQETQYF.

The chain's CDR3 is CASSPGLSNTGELFF. CDR3 DNA: TGCGCCAGCAGCCCGGGACTATCGAACACCGGGGAGCTGTTTTTT. The rearrangement links TRBV5-1 to TRBJ2-2; 7 bases are a match to TRBD2. The CDR3 covers 15 residues. The junction had 3 bases not matched to a gene; V was cut back by 4 bases and J by 0 bases. Looked up from germline, CDR1 is SGHRS and CDR2 is YFSETQ.

A single count supports this clone. The V call is TRBV24-1, the J call TRBJ2-3; 7 bases line up with TRBD2. Trimming at V came to 2 bases and at J to 2 bases, leaving 3 bases not matched to a gene. CDR1 and CDR2 from the germline V gene are KGHDR and SFDVKD. The CDR3 covers 15 residues. The CDR3 nucleotides read TGTGCCACCAGTGATTCCAGCGGGACCACAGATACGCAGTATTTT. Translated: CATSDSSGTTDTQYF.